This T cell receptor (beta chain) is drawn from a study of PD-1 blockade in classical Hodgkin lymphoma. CDR1 is SGHRS and CDR2 is YFSETQ in the germline V gene. The CDR3 has 14 residues. Trimming shortened V by 0 bases and J by 3 bases, and 8 bases separated the two germline ends. With respect to this clone: As yet, its antigen is unknown.

Sample time point: cycle 4 day 1 (C4D1), after more than 5 weeks of nivolumab. Each and every patient relapsed after autologous stem cell transplantation, and patients got differing brentuximab vedotin exposure. Researchers used magnetic negative selection to pull out pure CD4+ T cells from thawed PBMCs. Under best response, outcomes were complete response, partial response or progressive disease. Produced via immunoSEQ multiplex PCR; TCRdb's table is partial and in-frame only. The table lists 25,000 to 30,000 clones, 70% to 90% of them singletons, with around 0.6% in the top ten. General study results and limits: Lower baseline TCR diversity marked trial partial responders and progressors. When nivolumab was started under 1 year after ASCT, patients were excluded.

The chain carries TRBV5-1 and TRBJ2-3, with D uncertain. The starting material was CD4+ T cells from blood, obtained before the fourth cycle of nivolumab. The origin of this receptor is a human donor with classical Hodgkin lymphoma. The CDR3, as DNA: TGCGCCAGCAGCTTGGACGGATTAACAGATACGCAGTATTTT. It translates to CASSLDGLTDTQYF.